This T cell receptor beta chain was sequenced in a study of T-cell reconstitution after alpha-beta-depleted transplantation in children. General observations from the study: One year after transplant, T-cell counts and diversity came mostly from newly produced T cells. Surviving recipient T cells and intrathymic progenitors accounted for some patients' high TCRbeta diversity at day 60. Expanded graft clones numbering several hundred reportedly gave rise to alpha-beta T cells about two months after transplant.

Unique molecular identifiers were built into the TCRbeta library. Using its own MiXCR run on the PCR reads, TCRdb lists one record per CDR3 protein. Here the sample spans some 310,000 distinct CDR3 sequences, approximately 23% being singletons. As for this clonotype: Its antigen is still unknown.

Germline V CDR1 and CDR2: SQVTM, ANQGSEA. The V gene lost 8 bases and the J gene lost 4 bases, with 20 bases spanning the gap. CDR3 length: 14 residues. This material consisted of PBMCs, mostly from graft donor cells, taken 180 days after TCRalphabeta/CD19-depleted stem cell transplant. This sequence originates from a male patient aged 10-17 years who had a stem cell transplant for acute lymphoblastic leukemia, so the T cells may come from the graft donor. The chain has TRBV29-1 and TRBJ1-2; tentatively, D is TRBD1 (5 bases). CDR3 in DNA: TGCAGCTCCGCCGGGAGGGGCTACAGCTATGGCTACACCTTC. Its protein product is CSSAGRGYSYGYTF.